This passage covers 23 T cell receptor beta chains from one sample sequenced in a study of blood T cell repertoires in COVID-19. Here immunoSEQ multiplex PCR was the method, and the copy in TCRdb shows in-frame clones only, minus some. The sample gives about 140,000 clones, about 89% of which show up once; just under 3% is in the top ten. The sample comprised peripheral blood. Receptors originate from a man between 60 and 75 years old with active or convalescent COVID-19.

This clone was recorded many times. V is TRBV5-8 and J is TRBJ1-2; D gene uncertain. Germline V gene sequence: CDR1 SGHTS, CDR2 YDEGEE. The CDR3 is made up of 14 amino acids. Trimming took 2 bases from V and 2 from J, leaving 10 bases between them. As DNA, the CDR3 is TGTGCCAGCAGCTTTCCCCCGGGGAACTATGGCTACACCTTC. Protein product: CASSFPPGNYGYTF.

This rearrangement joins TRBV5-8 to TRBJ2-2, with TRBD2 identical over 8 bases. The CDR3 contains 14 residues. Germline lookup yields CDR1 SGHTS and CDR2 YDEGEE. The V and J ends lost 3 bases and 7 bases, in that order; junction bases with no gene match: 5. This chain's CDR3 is CASSWTSYGGELFF. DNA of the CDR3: TGTGCCAGCAGCTGGACTAGCTACGGCGGGGAGCTGTTTTTT. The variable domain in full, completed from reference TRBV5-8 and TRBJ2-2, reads EAGVTQSPTHLIKTRGQQATLRCSPISGHTSVYWYQQALGLGLQFLLWYDEGEERNRGNFPPRFSGRQFPNYSSELNVNALELEDSALYLCASSWTSYGGELFFGEGSRLTVL.

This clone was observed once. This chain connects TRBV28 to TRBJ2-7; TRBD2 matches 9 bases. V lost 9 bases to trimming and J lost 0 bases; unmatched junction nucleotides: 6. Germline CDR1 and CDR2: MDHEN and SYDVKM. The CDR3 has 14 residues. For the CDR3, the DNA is TGTGCCAGTGGAGGAGCGGGAGGCTCCTACGAGCAGTACTTC. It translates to CASGGAGGSYEQYF.

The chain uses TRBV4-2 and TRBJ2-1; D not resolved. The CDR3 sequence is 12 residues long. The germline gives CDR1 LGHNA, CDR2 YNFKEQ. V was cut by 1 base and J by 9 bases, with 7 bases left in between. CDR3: CASSQVSSEQFF. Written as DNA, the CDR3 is TGTGCCAGCAGCCAAGTCTCCAGTGAGCAGTTCTTC.

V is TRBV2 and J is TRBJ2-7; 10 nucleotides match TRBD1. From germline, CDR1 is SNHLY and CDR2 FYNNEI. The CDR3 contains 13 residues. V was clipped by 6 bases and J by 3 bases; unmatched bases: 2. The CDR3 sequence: CASRGQGGYEQYF. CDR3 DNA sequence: TGTGCCAGCAGAGGACAGGGGGGCTACGAGCAGTACTTC.

CDR3 amino acids: CASSINLGSIPNTGELFF. The CDR3 DNA reads TGTGCCAGTAGTATCAATCTCGGGAGCATACCGAACACCGGGGAGCTGTTTTTT. This chain links TRBV19 with TRBJ2-2; tentative D call: TRBD2 (6 bases). Trimming stripped 3 bases from V and 0 bases from J, with 17 bases between. This CDR3 contains 18 residues. From germline, CDR1 is LNHDA and CDR2 SQIVND (reference sequence). The full variable domain, in which reference TRBV19 and TRBJ2-2 provide the parts outside the CDR3, is DGGITQSPKYLFRKEGQNVTLSCEQNLNHDAMYWYRQDPGQGLRLIYYSQIVNDFQKGDIAEGYSVSREKKESFPLTVTSAQKNPTAFYLCASSINLGSIPNTGELFFGEGSRLTVL.

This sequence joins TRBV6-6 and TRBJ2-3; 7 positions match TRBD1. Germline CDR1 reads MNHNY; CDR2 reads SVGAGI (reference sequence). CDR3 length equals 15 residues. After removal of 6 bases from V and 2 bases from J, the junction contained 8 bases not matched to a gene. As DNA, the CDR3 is TGTGCCAGCAGGTCCGGGACAGACTACACAGATACGCAGTATTTT. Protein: CASRSGTDYTDTQYF.

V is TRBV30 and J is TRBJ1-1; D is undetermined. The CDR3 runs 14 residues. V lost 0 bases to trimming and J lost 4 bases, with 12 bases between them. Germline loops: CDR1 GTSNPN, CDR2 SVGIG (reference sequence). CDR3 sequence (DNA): TGTGCCTGGAGTGTAGGACTCGCGGGCACTGAAGCTTTCTTT. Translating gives CAWSVGLAGTEAFF.

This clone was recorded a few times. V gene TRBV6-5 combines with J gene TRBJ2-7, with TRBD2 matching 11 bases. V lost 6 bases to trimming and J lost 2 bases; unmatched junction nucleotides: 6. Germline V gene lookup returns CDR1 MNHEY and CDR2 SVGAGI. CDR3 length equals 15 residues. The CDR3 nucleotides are TGTGCCAGCAGCCGATCGACTAGCGGGACCTACGAGCAGTACTTC. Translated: CASSRSTSGTYEQYF.

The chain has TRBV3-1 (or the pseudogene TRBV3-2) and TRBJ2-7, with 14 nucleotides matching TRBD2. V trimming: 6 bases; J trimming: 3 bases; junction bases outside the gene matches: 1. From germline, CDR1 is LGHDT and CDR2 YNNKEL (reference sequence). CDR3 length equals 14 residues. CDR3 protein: CASRGTSGGYEQYF. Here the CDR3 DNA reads TGTGCCAGCAGGGGGACTAGCGGGGGCTACGAGCAGTACTTC.

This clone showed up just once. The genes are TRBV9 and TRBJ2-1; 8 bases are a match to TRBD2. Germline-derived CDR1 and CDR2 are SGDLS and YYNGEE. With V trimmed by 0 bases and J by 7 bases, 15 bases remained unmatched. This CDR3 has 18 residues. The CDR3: CASSVAGREGLGVNEQFF. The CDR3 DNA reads TGTGCCAGCAGCGTAGCGGGTCGGGAGGGCCTGGGGGTTAATGAGCAGTTCTTC.

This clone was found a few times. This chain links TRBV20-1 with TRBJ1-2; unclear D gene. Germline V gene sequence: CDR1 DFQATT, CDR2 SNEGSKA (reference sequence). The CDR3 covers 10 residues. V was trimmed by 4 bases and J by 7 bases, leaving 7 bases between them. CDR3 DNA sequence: TGCAGTGCTAAGTTGAGTGGCTACACCTTC. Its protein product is CSAKLSGYTF.

This CDR3 is CASSVARSGTDTQYF. The CDR3 region has the DNA TGTGCCAGCAGCGTAGCTCGGAGCGGCACAGATACGCAGTATTTT. The rearrangement uses TRBV9 and TRBJ2-3; D is unclear. The CDR3 sequence is 15 residues long. Germline assignment: CDR1 SGDLS and CDR2 YYNGEE. The ends were cut back, 0 bases at V and 1 base at J, with 9 bases in the middle.

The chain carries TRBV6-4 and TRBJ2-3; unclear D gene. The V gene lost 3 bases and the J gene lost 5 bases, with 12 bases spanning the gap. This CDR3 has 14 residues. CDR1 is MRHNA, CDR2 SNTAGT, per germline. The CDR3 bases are TGTGCCAGCAGTGAGGGCCCCTCCAGAGATACGCAGTATTTT. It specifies CASSEGPSRDTQYF.

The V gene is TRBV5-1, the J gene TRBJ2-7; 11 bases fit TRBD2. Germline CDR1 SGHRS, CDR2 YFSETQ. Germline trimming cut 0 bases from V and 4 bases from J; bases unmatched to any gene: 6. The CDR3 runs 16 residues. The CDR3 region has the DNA TGCGCCAGCAGCTTGGTAACTAGCGGGAGAGTTTACGAGCAGTACTTC. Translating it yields CASSLVTSGRVYEQYF.

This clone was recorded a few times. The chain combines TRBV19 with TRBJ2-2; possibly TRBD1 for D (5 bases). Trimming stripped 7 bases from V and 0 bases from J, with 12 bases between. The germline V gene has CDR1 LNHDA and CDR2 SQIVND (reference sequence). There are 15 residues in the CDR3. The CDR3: CASKGLGANTGELFF. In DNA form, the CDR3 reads TGTGCCAGTAAGGGTCTAGGGGCGAACACCGGGGAGCTGTTTTTT.

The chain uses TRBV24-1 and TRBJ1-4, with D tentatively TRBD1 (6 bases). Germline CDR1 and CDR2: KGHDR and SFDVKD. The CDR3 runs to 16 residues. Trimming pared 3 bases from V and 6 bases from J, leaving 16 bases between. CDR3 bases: TGTGCCACCAGTGATCCAACCGGGACAACGGATGAAAAACTGTTTTTT. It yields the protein CATSDPTGTTDEKLFF.

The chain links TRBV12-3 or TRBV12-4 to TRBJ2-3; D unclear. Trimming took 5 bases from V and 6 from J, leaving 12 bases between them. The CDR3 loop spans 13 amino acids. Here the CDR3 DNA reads TGTGCCAGCAGTCCGCCTCAGAGGGATACGCAGTATTTT. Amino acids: CASSPPQRDTQYF.

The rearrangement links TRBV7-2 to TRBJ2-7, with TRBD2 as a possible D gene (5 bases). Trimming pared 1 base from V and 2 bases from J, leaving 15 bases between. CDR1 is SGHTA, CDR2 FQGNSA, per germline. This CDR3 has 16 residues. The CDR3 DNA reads TGTGCCAGCAGCTTAGTAGGAAGCGGAGCCCCCTACGAGCAGTACTTC. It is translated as CASSLVGSGAPYEQYF.

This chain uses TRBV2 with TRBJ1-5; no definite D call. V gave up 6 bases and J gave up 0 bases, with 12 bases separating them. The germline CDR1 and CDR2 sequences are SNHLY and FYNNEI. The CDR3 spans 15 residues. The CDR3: CASSDGRDSNQPQHF. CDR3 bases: TGTGCCAGCAGCGATGGACGGGATAGCAATCAGCCCCAGCATTTT.

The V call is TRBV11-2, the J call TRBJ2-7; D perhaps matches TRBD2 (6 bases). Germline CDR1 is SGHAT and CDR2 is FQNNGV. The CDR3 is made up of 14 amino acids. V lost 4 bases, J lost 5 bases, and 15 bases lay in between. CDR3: CASSSLASVNEQYF. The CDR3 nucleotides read TGTGCCAGCAGCTCCCTAGCTAGCGTAAACGAGCAGTACTTC.

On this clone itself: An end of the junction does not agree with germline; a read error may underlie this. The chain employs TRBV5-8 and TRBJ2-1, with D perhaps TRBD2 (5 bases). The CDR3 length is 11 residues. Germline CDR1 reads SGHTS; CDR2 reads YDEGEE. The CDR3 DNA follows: TGTGCCAGCAGCTTGGTCGCTAGCTCTCTCTTC. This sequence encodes CASSLVASSLF.

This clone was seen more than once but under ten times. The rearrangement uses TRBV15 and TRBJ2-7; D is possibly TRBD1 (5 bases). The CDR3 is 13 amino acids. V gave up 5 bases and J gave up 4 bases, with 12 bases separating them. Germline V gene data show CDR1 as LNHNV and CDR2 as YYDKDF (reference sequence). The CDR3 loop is CATSPGHAYEQYF. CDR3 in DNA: TGTGCCACCAGCCCCGGACACGCTTACGAGCAGTACTTC.